Listed below are T cell receptor beta chains from one sample, sequenced in a study of blood T cells in healthy people across ages. From the 5' RACE reads, TCRdb called clonotypes with MiXCR, one entry per CDR3 protein. The sample includes approximately 1,000,000 distinct CDR3 sequences, under 45% seen only once; the top ten take about 20%. The sequenced sample consisted of blood. These receptors originate from an older woman in good health. The CDR3 runs from the conserved cysteine through the conserved F or W. A D gene is named only where the DNA matches it firmly. Rows may omit the clone size; those that give it use once, few, many or a size class.

D	V	J	size	CDR3	DNA
TRBD1	TRBV13	TRBJ2-4	once	CASSFGQGADIQYF	TGTGCCAGCAGCTTCGGACAGGGGGCAGACATTCAGTACTTC
NA	TRBV9	TRBJ1-2	NA	CASSVGQSFYGYTF	TGTGCCAGCAGCGTAGGGCAGTCCTTCTATGGCTACACCTTC
NA	TRBV18	TRBJ2-5	NA	CASSASRNQEAQYF	TGTGCCAGCTCGGCAAGCAGGAACCAAGAGGCCCAGTACTTC
NA	TRBV6-6	TRBJ2-1	few	CASRSPSSYNEQFF	TGTGCCAGCAGAAGTCCGAGCTCCTACAATGAGCAGTTCTTC
TRBD1	TRBV7-2	TRBJ2-4	NA	CASRYRGHRDKNIQYF	TGTGCCAGCAGATACAGGGGGCACCGGGACAAAAACATTCAGTACTTC
NA	TRBV20-1	TRBJ2-3	NA	CSARDAGTATDTQYF	TGCAGTGCTAGAGACGCGGGGACGGCTACAGATACGCAGTATTTT
NA	TRBV6-5	TRBJ2-6	few	CASSYHSAPGLLSGSGANVLTF	TGTGCCAGCAGTTATCACTCAGCCCCGGGACTCCTGTCAGGCTCTGGGGCCAACGTCCTGACTTTC
NA	TRBV20-1	TRBJ2-1	NA	CSAIDRLSYNEQFF	TGCAGTGCTATAGACAGGTTGTCCTACAATGAGCAGTTCTTC
NA	TRBV15	TRBJ2-5	many	CATAAGKTQYF	TGTGCCACCGCGGCGGGAAAGACCCAGTACTTC
TRBD1	TRBV29-1	TRBJ1-5	few	CSVWTGGNQPQHF	TGCAGCGTATGGACAGGGGGCAATCAGCCCCAGCATTTT
NA	TRBV27	TRBJ2-2	few	CASNRGQNTGELFF	TGTGCCAGCAATCGAGGACAGAACACCGGGGAGCTGTTTTTT
NA	TRBV3-1	TRBJ1-1	NA	CASSQYGIAEAFF	TGTGCCAGCAGCCAGTACGGGATCGCTGAAGCTTTCTTT
NA	TRBV27	TRBJ2-2	NA	CASSFHMRGRGGPGAGELFF	TGTGCCAGCAGTTTCCACATGCGGGGCAGGGGAGGCCCCGGAGCCGGGGAGCTGTTTTTT
NA	TRBV5-1	TRBJ2-3	NA	CASSRIDFTDTQYF	TGCGCCAGCTCCCGAATCGATTTCACAGATACGCAGTATTTT
TRBD1	TRBV5-1	TRBJ1-2	NA	CASSLARGGDYGYTF	TGCGCCAGCAGCTTGGCCAGAGGGGGCGACTATGGCTACACCTTC
TRBD2	TRBV5-1	TRBJ2-3	NA	CASSWAPGLDTDTQYF	TGCGCCAGCAGCTGGGCCCCGGGACTAGATACAGATACGCAGTATTTT
TRBD1	TRBV5-1	TRBJ2-7	few	CASSWTGGYEQYF	TGCGCCAGCAGCTGGACAGGGGGGTACGAGCAGTACTTC
TRBD2	TRBV6-2/TRBV6-3	TRBJ2-5	NA	CASGAGFQETQYF	TGTGCCAGCGGAGCGGGGTTCCAAGAGACCCAGTACTTC
TRBD1	TRBV6-2/TRBV6-3	TRBJ1-5	NA	CASRSGTAIKPQHF	TGTGCCAGCAGGTCTGGGACAGCAATCAAGCCCCAGCATTTT
NA	TRBV7-9	TRBJ2-7	few	CASSPPGYKSSVHYEQYF	TGTGCCAGCAGCCCCCCGGGATACAAGTCTAGCGTTCACTACGAGCAGTACTTC
NA	TRBV7-7	TRBJ2-5	few	CASSLALSKGQETQYF	TGTGCCAGCAGCTTAGCGCTGTCTAAGGGTCAAGAGACCCAGTACTTC
NA	TRBV27	TRBJ2-6	NA	CASSSYSGSGANVLTF	TGTGCCAGCAGTTCCTACTCAGGCTCTGGGGCCAACGTCCTGACTTTC
NA	TRBV2	TRBJ2-7	NA	CASSEALRGIGEQYF	TGTGCCAGCAGTGAAGCGCTTCGTGGGATCGGCGAGCAGTACTTC
TRBD1	TRBV2	TRBJ2-2	NA	CASNQQGTGELFF	TGTGCCAGCAATCAACAGGGGACCGGGGAGCTGTTTTTT
TRBD1	TRBV20-1	TRBJ1-1	NA	CSAARPTGYTEAFF	TGCAGTGCTGCCCGTCCGACAGGGTACACTGAAGCTTTCTTT
TRBD1	TRBV4-1	TRBJ2-5	few	CASSPGQGIGETQYF	TGCGCCAGCAGCCCAGGACAGGGCATAGGGGAGACCCAGTACTTC
NA	TRBV21-1	TRBJ1-5	few	CASIPNRGPPYSNQPQHF	TGTGCCAGCATTCCCAACAGGGGACCCCCATATAGTAATCAGCCCCAGCATTTT
TRBD2	TRBV2	TRBJ2-1	NA	CASSCSGMSYNEQFF	TGTGCCAGCAGTTGTAGCGGGATGTCCTACAATGAGCAGTTCTTC